This T cell receptor beta chain was recovered during a study of cytomegalovirus exposure and HLA in healthy donors. The CDR3 sequence is 17 residues long. Germline V gene data show CDR1 as GTSNPN and CDR2 as SVGIG (reference sequence). J was trimmed by 0 bases and V by 3 bases; bases with no gene match: 8. In the case of this clone: What it binds is unknown.

Study outcomes and limitations: Later on, an analysis found that several of the most significant clusters appeared to be linked to common viral pathogens, which included parvovirus B19. Per published accounts, TCR beta sequences correctly predicted the HLA-A and HLA-B alleles of most subjects. Most TCR sequences were uncommon, yet certain public TCRs appeared in many donors.

This PCR relied on a set of 60 Vbeta primers and 13 Jbeta primers. Libraries were prepared by immunoSEQ multiplex PCR; TCRdb keeps only in-frame clonotypes and omits some of them. The sample consists of under 200,000 clones, roughly 80% of them appearing once. Sample: PBMCs. The origin of this receptor is a female donor in good health and CMV-seronegative. J is TRBJ2-3 and V is TRBV30; the match to TRBD2 covers 11 bases. The CDR3 is CAWSVTRTSGSTDTQYF. Written as DNA, the CDR3 is TGTGCCTGGAGCGTAACTCGGACTAGCGGGAGCACAGATACGCAGTATTTT.